The text below deals with one T cell receptor (beta chain). These data belong to a study of blood T cell repertoires in COVID-19. Method: immunoSEQ multiplex PCR; TCRdb's copy keeps in-frame clones and lacks some. The sample lists fewer than 250,000 clones, approximately 86% seen once, with around 24% in the top ten. CDR1 is GTSNPN and CDR2 is SVGIG in the germline V gene (reference sequence). Trimming left V 3 bases short and J 4 bases short, with 18 bases between. CDR3 length: 15 residues. Input material: PBMCs or T cells enriched from blood (not recorded which). This clonotype was sampled from a woman aged 40-49 years in a cohort exposed to, infected with or recovered from COVID-19 (not recorded which). The J gene is TRBJ1-1, the V gene TRBV30; D gene unclear. The chain's CDR3 is CAWRGQSGIGTEAFF. CDR3 DNA: TGTGCCTGGAGAGGTCAATCCGGGATAGGCACTGAAGCTTTCTTT.